One sample yielded the 15 T cell receptor beta chains listed below, sequenced in a study of regulatory T cells in long-lasting Graves disease. Arm-PCR with iRepertoire HTBI primers amplified the CDR3 regions for these TCR beta libraries. MiXCR, run by TCRdb on the multiplex PCR reads, gives a single entry per CDR3 protein. The table lists roughly 380,000 distinct CDR3 sequences, about 14% of them singletons. Time point of the sample: newly diagnosed GD, antithyroid drugs for less than 3 months. Scientists built the TCR library using RNA that was extracted from PBMCs. Specimen: peripheral blood mononuclear cells (PBMCs), collected at new diagnosis, from a patient treated with antithyroid drugs. The source is a female donor with Graves disease.

The chain carries TRBV5-1 and TRBJ2-7; a possible D gene is TRBD1 (6 bases). Germline V gene lookup returns CDR1 SGHRS and CDR2 YFSETQ. Deletions cut 4 bases from V and 3 bases from J, with 11 bases between. The CDR3 runs to 13 residues. Here the CDR3 DNA reads TGCGCCAGCAGCCCCGGGACAAACTACGAGCAGTACTTC. It translates to CASSPGTNYEQYF.

V usage is TRBV9 and J usage is TRBJ2-2, with 9 bases aligning to TRBD1. V gave up 0 bases and J gave up 2 bases; unmatched junction bases: 8. This CDR3 has 18 amino acids. Germline V lookup: CDR1 SGDLS, CDR2 YYNGEE. In DNA form, the CDR3 reads TGTGCCAGCAGCGTAGCACTTAAGGGACAGGGCAACACCGGGGAGCTGTTTTTT. Translating it yields CASSVALKGQGNTGELFF.

This clonotype was observed at least ten times. The J gene is TRBJ2-5, the V gene TRBV14; 8 bases are shared with TRBD1. V lost 4 bases and J lost 2; bases outside the gene matches: 3. This CDR3 is 14 amino acids long. Germline V gene lookup returns CDR1 SGHDN and CDR2 FVKESK. This CDR3 is CASSRTGGQETQYF. The CDR3 DNA reads TGTGCCAGCAGCCGCACAGGGGGGCAAGAGACCCAGTACTTC.

In its sample, this clonotype was seen a few times. The gene calls are TRBV29-1 and TRBJ2-5; TRBD1 is a possible D gene (5 bases). Germline V gene data show CDR1 as SQVTM and CDR2 as ANQGSEA. V dropped 7 bases and J dropped 5 bases, with 14 bases sitting between them. This CDR3 has 12 amino acids. The CDR3 DNA reads TGCAGCGGAGATCAGGGCATGGAGACCCAGTACTTC. Amino acid sequence: CSGDQGMETQYF.

This clonotype was seen repeatedly, ten times or more. The CDR3, as DNA: TGTGCCAGCAGGAGTATCAAAGGGAACACTGAAGCTTTCTTT. Protein: CASRSIKGNTEAFF. The chain couples TRBV2 to TRBJ1-1; D is ambiguous. V lost 6 bases, J lost 1 base, and 12 bases lay in between. Germline assignment: CDR1 SNHLY and CDR2 FYNNEI. The CDR3 sequence is 14 residues long.

This clonotype was seen repeatedly, ten times or more. The chain recombines TRBV12-5 with TRBJ2-1; D uncertain. Germline CDR1 and CDR2: LGHNT and FRNRAP. Trimming pared 0 bases from V and 4 bases from J, leaving 4 bases between. This CDR3 is built from 13 residues. DNA for the CDR3: TGTGCTAGTGGTTTGGTTACTTACAATGAGCAGTTCTTC. It translates to CASGLVTYNEQFF.

This clonotype was picked up a small number of times. The CDR3 protein is CATSPADFSSGNTIYF. The CDR3, as DNA: TGTGCCACCAGTCCCGCCGACTTCAGCTCTGGAAACACCATATATTTT. The chain links TRBV15 to TRBJ1-3; D ambiguous. This CDR3 comprises 16 residues. The V end was cut by 6 bases, the J end by 0 bases, with 15 bases between. The V gene's germline CDR1 is LNHNV and CDR2 YYDKDF (reference sequence).

Ten or more counts support this clonotype. DNA of the CDR3: TGTGCCACAGAACAGGGCTCCTACAATGAGCAGTTCTTC. Its protein product is CATEQGSYNEQFF. The V and J genes are TRBV24-1 and TRBJ2-1; D possibly corresponds to TRBD1 (6 bases). Germline V gene data show CDR1 as KGHDR and CDR2 as SFDVKD. Trimming left V 10 bases short and J 0 bases short, with 9 bases between. The CDR3 sequence is 13 residues long.

This clonotype was observed many times. The chain carries TRBV12-3 or TRBV12-4 and TRBJ2-1; TRBD1 matches 8 bases. This CDR3 comprises 15 residues. V gave up 5 bases and J gave up 7 bases; unmatched junction bases: 10. CDR3 in amino acids: CASSLRQGYGNEQFF. As DNA, the CDR3 is TGTGCCAGCAGTCTCCGACAGGGGTATGGAAATGAGCAGTTCTTC.

This clonotype has ten or more counts. V usage is TRBV2 and J usage is TRBJ1-5; possibly TRBD1 for D (6 bases). Deletions cut 6 bases from V and 1 base from J, with 10 bases between. Germline lookup yields CDR1 SNHLY and CDR2 FYNNEI. The CDR3 runs to 14 residues. The CDR3, as DNA: TGTGCCAGCAGAAAGGGGGAGAGCAATCAGCCCCAGCATTTT. Protein: CASRKGESNQPQHF.

This clonotype was recorded a few times. This chain links TRBV7-9 with TRBJ2-3; D is unclear. Trimming removed 8 bases at V and 2 bases at J, with 26 bases between. Germline V gene lookup returns CDR1 SEHNR and CDR2 FQNEAQ (reference sequence). The CDR3 extends over 18 amino acids. The CDR3 nucleotides read TGTGCCAGCTTCCCAAAAATGGCCGCCAGGTCCTACACAGATACGCAGTATTTT. Translation: CASFPKMAARSYTDTQYF.

The chain employs TRBV3-1 and TRBJ2-2, with 15 bases identical to TRBD2. Trimming removed 4 bases from V and 8 bases from J; junction bases left unmatched: 11. The CDR3 has 18 amino acids. The germline V gene has CDR1 LGHDT and CDR2 YNNKEL (reference sequence). CDR3 bases: TGTGCCAGCAGCCGCCACGGACTAGCGGGGGGGCTATCGGGGGAGCTGTTTTTT. Translated, it gives CASSRHGLAGGLSGELFF.

This clonotype was counted ten times or more. The chain has TRBV20-1 and TRBJ2-3; D possibly corresponds to TRBD1 (7 bases). V was cut by 6 bases and J by 0 bases, with 16 bases left in between. Germline V lookup: CDR1 DFQATT, CDR2 SNEGSKA (reference sequence). The length of the CDR3 is 15 residues. The CDR3 loop is CSAGGEQGSTDTQYF. In DNA, the CDR3 is TGCAGTGCCGGAGGGGAACAGGGGAGCACAGATACGCAGTATTTT.

There are many counts of this clonotype. The V and J genes are TRBV6-1 and TRBJ1-4, with D uncertain. V gave up 4 bases and J gave up 0 bases, with 9 bases separating them. Germline V gene lookup returns CDR1 MNHNS and CDR2 SASEGT. This CDR3 region has 15 residues. DNA of the CDR3: TGTGCCAGCAGTGGGGCGATGGCAACTAATGAAAAACTGTTTTTT. As protein: CASSGAMATNEKLFF.

V usage is TRBV7-9 and J usage is TRBJ1-2, with D hard to call. Trimming pared 1 base from V and 2 bases from J, leaving 8 bases between. This CDR3 is built from 14 residues. The germline CDR1 and CDR2 sequences are SEHNR and FQNEAQ (reference sequence). CDR3 sequence: CASSLGSRNYGYTF. The CDR3 nucleotides read TGTGCCAGCAGCTTAGGATCACGCAACTATGGCTACACCTTC.